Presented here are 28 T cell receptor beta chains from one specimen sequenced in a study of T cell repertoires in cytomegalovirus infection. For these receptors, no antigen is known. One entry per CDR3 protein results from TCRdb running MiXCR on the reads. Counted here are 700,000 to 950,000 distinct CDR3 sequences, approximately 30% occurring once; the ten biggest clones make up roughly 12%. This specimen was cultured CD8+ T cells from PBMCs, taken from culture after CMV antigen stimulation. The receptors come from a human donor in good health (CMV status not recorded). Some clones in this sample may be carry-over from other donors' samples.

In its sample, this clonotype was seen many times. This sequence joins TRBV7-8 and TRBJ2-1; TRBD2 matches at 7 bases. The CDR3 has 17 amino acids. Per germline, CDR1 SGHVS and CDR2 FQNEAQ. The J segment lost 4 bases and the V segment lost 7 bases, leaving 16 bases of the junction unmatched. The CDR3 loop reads CASTDRAGLPTYNEQFF. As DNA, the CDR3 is TGTGCCAGCACCGACCGGGCGGGACTACCTACTTACAATGAGCAGTTCTTC.

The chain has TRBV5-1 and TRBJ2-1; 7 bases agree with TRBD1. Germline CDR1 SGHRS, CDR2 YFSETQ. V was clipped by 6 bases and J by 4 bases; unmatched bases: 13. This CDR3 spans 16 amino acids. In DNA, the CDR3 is TGCGCCAGCACCCCGTCAGACAGGGTAGGTTACAATGAGCAGTTCTTC. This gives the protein CASTPSDRVGYNEQFF.

The CDR3 loop is CASKTGGGPNEQFF. The CDR3 DNA follows: TGTGCCAGCAAGACAGGAGGGGGGCCCAATGAGCAGTTCTTC. V and J are TRBV7-6 and TRBJ2-1; the D call may be TRBD1 or TRBD2 (6 bases each). Trimming removed 7 bases at V and 6 bases at J, with 16 bases between. This CDR3 has 14 residues. CDR1 and CDR2 (germline): SGHVS, FNYEAQ.

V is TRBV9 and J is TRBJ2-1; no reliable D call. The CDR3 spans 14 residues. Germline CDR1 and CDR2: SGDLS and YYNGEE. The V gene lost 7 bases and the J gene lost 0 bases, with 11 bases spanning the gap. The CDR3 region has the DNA TGTGCCAGCGGAAGACACAACTCCTACAATGAGCAGTTCTTC. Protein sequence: CASGRHNSYNEQFF.

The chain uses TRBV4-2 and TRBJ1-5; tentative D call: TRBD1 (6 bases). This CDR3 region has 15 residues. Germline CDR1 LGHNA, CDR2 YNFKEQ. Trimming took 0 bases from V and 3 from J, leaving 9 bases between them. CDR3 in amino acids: CASSQDWGANQPQHF. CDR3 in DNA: TGTGCCAGCAGCCAAGATTGGGGGGCCAATCAGCCCCAGCATTTT.

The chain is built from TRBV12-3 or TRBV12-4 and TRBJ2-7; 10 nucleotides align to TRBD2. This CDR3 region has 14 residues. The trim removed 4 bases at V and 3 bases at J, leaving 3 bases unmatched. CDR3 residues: CASSSIAGGYEQYF. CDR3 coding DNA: TGTGCCAGCAGTTCCATAGCGGGGGGCTACGAGCAGTACTTC.

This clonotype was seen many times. The chain's CDR3 is CASSLFGTDTSQYF. CDR3 in DNA: TGTGCCAGCAGCTTATTCGGGACAGATACGTCCCAGTACTTC. The genes are TRBV7-9 and TRBJ2-5; 7 bases are shared with TRBD1. With V trimmed by 2 bases and J by 9 bases, 9 bases remained unmatched. The CDR3 loop spans 14 amino acids. Germline CDR1 reads SEHNR; CDR2 reads FQNEAQ (reference sequence).

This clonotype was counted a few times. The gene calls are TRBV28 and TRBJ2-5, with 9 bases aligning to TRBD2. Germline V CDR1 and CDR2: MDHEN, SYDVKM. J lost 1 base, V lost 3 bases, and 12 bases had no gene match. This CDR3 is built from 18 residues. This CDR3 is CASSFFSGGSVRQETQYF. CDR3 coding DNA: TGTGCCAGCAGTTTTTTCAGCGGGGGGTCGGTACGCCAAGAGACCCAGTACTTC.

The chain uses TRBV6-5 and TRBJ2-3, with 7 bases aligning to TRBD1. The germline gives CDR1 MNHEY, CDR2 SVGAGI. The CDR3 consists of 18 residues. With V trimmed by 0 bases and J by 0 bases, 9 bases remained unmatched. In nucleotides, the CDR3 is TGTGCCAGCAGTTACTCGGCGAACGGGGACAGCAGCACAGATACGCAGTATTTT. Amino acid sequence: CASSYSANGDSSTDTQYF.

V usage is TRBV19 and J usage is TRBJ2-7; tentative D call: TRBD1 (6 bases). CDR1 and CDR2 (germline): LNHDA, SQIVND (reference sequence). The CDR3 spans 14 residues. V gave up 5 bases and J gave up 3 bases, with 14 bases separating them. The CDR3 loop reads CASSAYRVYYEQYF. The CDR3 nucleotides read TGTGCCAGTAGTGCTTACAGGGTTTACTACGAGCAGTACTTC.

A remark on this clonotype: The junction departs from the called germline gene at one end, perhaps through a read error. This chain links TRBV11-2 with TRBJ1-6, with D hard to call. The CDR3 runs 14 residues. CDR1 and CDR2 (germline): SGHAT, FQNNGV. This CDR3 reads CASTSTPWNSPFHF. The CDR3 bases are TGTGCCAGCACAAGTACACCATGGAATTCACCCTTCCACTTT.

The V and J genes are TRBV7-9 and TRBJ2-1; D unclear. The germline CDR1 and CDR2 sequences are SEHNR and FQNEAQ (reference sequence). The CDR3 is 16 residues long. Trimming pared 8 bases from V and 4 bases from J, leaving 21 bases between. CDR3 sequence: CASSFPGPLQYNEQFF. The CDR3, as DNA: TGTGCCAGCTCCTTCCCGGGCCCCCTACAATACAATGAGCAGTTCTTC.

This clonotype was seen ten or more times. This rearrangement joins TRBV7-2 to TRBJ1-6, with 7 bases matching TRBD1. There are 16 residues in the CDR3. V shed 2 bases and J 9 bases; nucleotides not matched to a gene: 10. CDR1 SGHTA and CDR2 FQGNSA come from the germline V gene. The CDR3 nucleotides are TGTGCCAGCAGCTTATGGTTTCCCAGGGGGGGTTCACCCCTCCACTTT. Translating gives CASSLWFPRGGSPLHF.

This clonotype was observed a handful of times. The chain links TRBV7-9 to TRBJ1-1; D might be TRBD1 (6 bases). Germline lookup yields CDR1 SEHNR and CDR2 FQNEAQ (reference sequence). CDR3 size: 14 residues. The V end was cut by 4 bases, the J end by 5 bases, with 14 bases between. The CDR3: CASSSGAGGTEAFF. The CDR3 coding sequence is TGTGCCAGCAGCTCAGGGGCGGGCGGGACTGAAGCTTTCTTT.

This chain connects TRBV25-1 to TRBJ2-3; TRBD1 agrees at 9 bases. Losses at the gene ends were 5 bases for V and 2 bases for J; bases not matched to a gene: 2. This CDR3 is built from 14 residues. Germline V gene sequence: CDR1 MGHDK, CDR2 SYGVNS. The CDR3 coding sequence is TGTGCCAGCAGTAGGGACAGGGACACAGATACGCAGTATTTT. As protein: CASSRDRDTDTQYF.

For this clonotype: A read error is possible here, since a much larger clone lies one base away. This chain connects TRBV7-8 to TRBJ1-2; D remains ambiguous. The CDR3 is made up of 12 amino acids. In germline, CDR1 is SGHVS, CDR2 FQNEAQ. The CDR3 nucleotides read TGTGCCAGCAGCTTAGTAGAGACAATCCACGTCTTC. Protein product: CASSLVETIHVF.

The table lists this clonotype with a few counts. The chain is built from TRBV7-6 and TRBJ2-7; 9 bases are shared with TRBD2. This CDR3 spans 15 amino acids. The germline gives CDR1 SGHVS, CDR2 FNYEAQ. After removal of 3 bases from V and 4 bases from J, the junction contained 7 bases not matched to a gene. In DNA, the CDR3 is TGTGCCAGCAGCTTTGGTAGCGGGGGTATTTACGAGCAGTACTTC. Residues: CASSFGSGGIYEQYF.

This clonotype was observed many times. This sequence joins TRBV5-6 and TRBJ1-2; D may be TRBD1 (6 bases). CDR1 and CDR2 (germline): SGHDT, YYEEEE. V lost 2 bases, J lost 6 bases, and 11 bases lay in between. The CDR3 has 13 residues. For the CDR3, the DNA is TGTGCCAGCAGCTTTCCAGGGGACCATGGCTACACCTTC. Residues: CASSFPGDHGYTF.

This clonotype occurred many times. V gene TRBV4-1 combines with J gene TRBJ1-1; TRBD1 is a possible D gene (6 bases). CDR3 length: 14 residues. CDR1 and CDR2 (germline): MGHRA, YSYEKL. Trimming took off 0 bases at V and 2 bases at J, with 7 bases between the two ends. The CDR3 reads CASSQEGGNTEAFF. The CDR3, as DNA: TGCGCCAGCAGCCAAGAAGGGGGAAACACTGAAGCTTTCTTT.

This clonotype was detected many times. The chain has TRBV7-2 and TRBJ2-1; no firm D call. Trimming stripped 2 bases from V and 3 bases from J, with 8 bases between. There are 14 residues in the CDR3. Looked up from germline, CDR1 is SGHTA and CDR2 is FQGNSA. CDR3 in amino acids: CASSLIGIYNEQFF. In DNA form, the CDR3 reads TGTGCCAGCAGCTTAATAGGAATCTACAATGAGCAGTTCTTC.

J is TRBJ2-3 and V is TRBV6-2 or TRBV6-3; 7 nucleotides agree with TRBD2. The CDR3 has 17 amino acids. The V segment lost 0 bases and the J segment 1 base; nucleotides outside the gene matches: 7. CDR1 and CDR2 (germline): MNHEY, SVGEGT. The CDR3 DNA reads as TGTGCCAGCAGTTACTCGGTTCGGCTAGCGGGCACAGATACGCAGTATTTT. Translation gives CASSYSVRLAGTDTQYF.

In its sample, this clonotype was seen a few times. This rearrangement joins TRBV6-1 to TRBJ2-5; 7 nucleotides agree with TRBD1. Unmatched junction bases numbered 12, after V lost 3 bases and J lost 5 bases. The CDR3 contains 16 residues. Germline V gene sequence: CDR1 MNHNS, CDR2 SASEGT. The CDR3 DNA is TGTGCCAGCAGTGACGCAACCGGGACAGCAAGGGAGACCCAGTACTTC. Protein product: CASSDATGTARETQYF.

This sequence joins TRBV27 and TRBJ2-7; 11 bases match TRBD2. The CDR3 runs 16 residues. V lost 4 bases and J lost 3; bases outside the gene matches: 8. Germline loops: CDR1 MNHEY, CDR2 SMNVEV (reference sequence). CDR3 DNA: TGTGCCAGCAGTTACCTTAGCGGGGGGGCCTTCTACGAGCAGTACTTC. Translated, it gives CASSYLSGGAFYEQYF.

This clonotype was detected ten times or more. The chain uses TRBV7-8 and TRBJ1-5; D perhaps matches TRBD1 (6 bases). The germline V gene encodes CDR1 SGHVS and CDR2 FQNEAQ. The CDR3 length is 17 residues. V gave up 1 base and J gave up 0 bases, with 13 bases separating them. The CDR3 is CASSLGVRTDSNQPQHF. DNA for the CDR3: TGTGCCAGCAGCTTAGGTGTCCGGACAGATAGCAATCAGCCCCAGCATTTT.

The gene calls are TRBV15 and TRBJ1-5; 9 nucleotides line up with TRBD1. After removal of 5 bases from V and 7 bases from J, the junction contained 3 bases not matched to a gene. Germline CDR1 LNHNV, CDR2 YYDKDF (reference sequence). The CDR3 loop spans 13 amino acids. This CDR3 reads CATSGGQGQPQHF. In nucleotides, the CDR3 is TGTGCCACCAGCGGGGGACAGGGCCAGCCCCAGCATTTT.

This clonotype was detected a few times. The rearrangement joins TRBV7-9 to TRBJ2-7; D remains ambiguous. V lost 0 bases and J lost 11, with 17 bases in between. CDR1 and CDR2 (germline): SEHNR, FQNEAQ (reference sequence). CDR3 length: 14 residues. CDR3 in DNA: TGTGCCAGCAGCTTAGCGCCCCCCCAAGGATTTAAGTACGTC. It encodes CASSLAPPQGFKYV.

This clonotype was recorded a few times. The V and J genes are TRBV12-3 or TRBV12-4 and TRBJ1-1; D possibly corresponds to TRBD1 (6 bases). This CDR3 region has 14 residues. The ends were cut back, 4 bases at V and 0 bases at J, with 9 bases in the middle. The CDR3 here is CASSSYRVNTEAFF. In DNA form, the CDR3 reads TGTGCCAGCAGTTCCTACAGGGTGAACACTGAAGCTTTCTTT.

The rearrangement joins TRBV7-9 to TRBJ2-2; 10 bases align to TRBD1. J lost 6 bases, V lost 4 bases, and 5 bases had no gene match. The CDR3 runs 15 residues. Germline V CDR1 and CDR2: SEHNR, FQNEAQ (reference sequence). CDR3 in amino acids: CASSSGQGSPGELFF. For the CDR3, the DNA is TGTGCCAGCAGCTCGGGACAGGGGTCCCCCGGGGAGCTGTTTTTT.